These T cell receptor beta chains were read from a single sample in a study of blood T cell repertoires in COVID-19. TCRdb's table, derived via immunoSEQ multiplex PCR, lists solely in-frame clones and lacks some. The data show more than 300,000 clones, around nine tenths seen once. Sample: PBMCs or T cells enriched from blood (not recorded which). These receptors came from a woman aged 18-30 years who had recovered from COVID-19. Both conserved end residues are part of each CDR3. The order of the fields is J gene, V gene, clone size, D gene, CDR3 DNA, CDR3 protein. A D gene is named only where the DNA matches it firmly. Size tells how often a clone was seen (once, few, many) or the class of an expanded clone, and some rows leave it out.

j_gene: TRBJ1-6
v_gene: TRBV7-9
abundance: -
d_gene: TRBD1
CDR3nt: TGTGCCAGCAGCTTAGGGGACAGGGATATCTATTCACCCCTCCACTTT
CDR3aa: CASSLGDRDIYSPLHF

j_gene: TRBJ2-1
v_gene: TRBV4-1
abundance: once
d_gene: TRBD2
CDR3nt: TGCGCCAGCCATAGCCTTGAGGGAGCGGGGATCTTCAATGAGCAGTTCTTC
CDR3aa: CASHSLEGAGIFNEQFF

j_gene: TRBJ2-2
v_gene: TRBV9
abundance: -
d_gene: -
CDR3nt: TGTGCCAGCAGCCCCCTCGGGACGGCGGGGACCGGGGAGCTGTTTTTT
CDR3aa: CASSPLGTAGTGELFF

j_gene: TRBJ2-1
v_gene: TRBV28
abundance: -
d_gene: TRBD1
CDR3nt: TGTGCCAGCAGTCGGGACAGCCCAACTCCTGAGCAGTTCTTC
CDR3aa: CASSRDSPTPEQFF

j_gene: TRBJ1-2
v_gene: TRBV9
abundance: -
d_gene: TRBD1
CDR3nt: TGTGCCAGCAGCGGAGTAAACCGGACAGGGAAAGTGTGGGGCTACACCTTC
CDR3aa: CASSGVNRTGKVWGYTF

j_gene: TRBJ2-3
v_gene: TRBV9
abundance: -
d_gene: TRBD1
CDR3nt: TGTGCCAGCAGCGGACGGACAGGGGGTACAGATACGCAGTATTTT
CDR3aa: CASSGRTGGTDTQYF

j_gene: TRBJ2-3
v_gene: TRBV20-1
abundance: -
d_gene: -
CDR3nt: TGCAGTGCTAGTCCAGGGCTCTACACAGATACGCAGTATTTT
CDR3aa: CSASPGLYTDTQYF

j_gene: TRBJ1-2
v_gene: TRBV4-1
abundance: -
d_gene: -
CDR3nt: TGCGCCAGCAGCCAAGACAGGGGTGGGTATGGCTACACCTTC
CDR3aa: CASSQDRGGYGYTF

j_gene: TRBJ1-3
v_gene: TRBV28
abundance: -
d_gene: TRBD1
CDR3nt: TGTGCCAGCAGACCTGACAGGGCTGGTGGAAACACCATATATTTT
CDR3aa: CASRPDRAGGNTIYF

j_gene: TRBJ1-2
v_gene: TRBV2
abundance: -
d_gene: -
CDR3nt: TGTGCCAGCAGCGCCGGGGGCTACACCTTC
CDR3aa: CASSAGGYTF

j_gene: TRBJ1-2
v_gene: TRBV6-6
abundance: -
d_gene: -
CDR3nt: TGTGCCAGCAGTCCGAGGACAGTGCAGGGGAGCTATGGCTACACCTTC
CDR3aa: CASSPRTVQGSYGYTF

j_gene: TRBJ1-5
v_gene: TRBV7-8
abundance: -
d_gene: -
CDR3nt: TGTGCCAGCAGCTTAGTAACAGGTCTCCGAGCCCAGCATTTT
CDR3aa: CASSLVTGLRAQHF

j_gene: TRBJ1-2
v_gene: TRBV6-5
abundance: -
d_gene: TRBD1
CDR3nt: TGTGCCAGCAGCACCACAGACAGGGGCGATGGCTACACCTTC
CDR3aa: CASSTTDRGDGYTF

j_gene: TRBJ1-1
v_gene: TRBV6-5
abundance: once
d_gene: -
CDR3nt: TGTGCCAGCAGTTACGCGGGACTCTCGAACACTGAAGCTTTCTTT
CDR3aa: CASSYAGLSNTEAFF

j_gene: TRBJ1-1
v_gene: TRBV11-3
abundance: -
d_gene: TRBD1
CDR3nt: TGTGCCAGCAGCTCGGGACAGGGGAACACTGAAGCTTTCTTT
CDR3aa: CASSSGQGNTEAFF

j_gene: TRBJ2-3
v_gene: TRBV19
abundance: -
d_gene: -
CDR3nt: TGTGCCAGTAGTATAGCGGTTGCTACAGATACGCAGTATTTT
CDR3aa: CASSIAVATDTQYF

j_gene: TRBJ2-7
v_gene: TRBV2
abundance: -
d_gene: TRBD2
CDR3nt: TGTGCCAGCACCCCGAGCGGGGGCCTCTACGAGCAGTACTTC
CDR3aa: CASTPSGGLYEQYF

j_gene: TRBJ1-6
v_gene: TRBV19
abundance: -
d_gene: -
CDR3nt: TGTGCCAGTAGTATACAGGGCCTGGGGTCACCCCTCCACTTT
CDR3aa: CASSIQGLGSPLHF

j_gene: TRBJ2-1
v_gene: TRBV6-6
abundance: -
d_gene: TRBD2
CDR3nt: TGTGCCAGCGTTATGGCGGGGGGCTACAATGAGCAGTTCTTC
CDR3aa: CASVMAGGYNEQFF

j_gene: TRBJ1-1
v_gene: TRBV4-1
abundance: -
d_gene: -
CDR3nt: TGCGCCAGCAGCCGACAGGTCGGAACTGAAGCTTTCTTT
CDR3aa: CASSRQVGTEAFF

j_gene: TRBJ2-3
v_gene: TRBV5-8
abundance: -
d_gene: TRBD2
CDR3nt: TGTGCCAGCAGCTTTACTCCTCGACTAGCGTTTACGCAGTATTTT
CDR3aa: CASSFTPRLAFTQYF

j_gene: TRBJ1-1
v_gene: TRBV3-1/TRBV3-2
abundance: -
d_gene: TRBD1
CDR3nt: TGTGCCAGCCGTAAATCAGGGGGAACTGAAGCTTTCTTT
CDR3aa: CASRKSGGTEAFF

j_gene: TRBJ1-5
v_gene: TRBV2
abundance: -
d_gene: TRBD1
CDR3nt: TGTGCCAGCAGTGGTGACAGGGGGAATCGGGAGCCCCAGCATTTT
CDR3aa: CASSGDRGNREPQHF

j_gene: TRBJ1-5
v_gene: TRBV28
abundance: -
d_gene: TRBD1
CDR3nt: TGTGCCAGCAGTTTACGGACAGGGGGGCAGCCCCAGCATTTT
CDR3aa: CASSLRTGGQPQHF

j_gene: TRBJ2-5
v_gene: TRBV18
abundance: -
d_gene: TRBD2
CDR3nt: TGTGCCAGCTCACCACCGGTGGCGGGGGGGCCTCAGACCCAGTACTTC
CDR3aa: CASSPPVAGGPQTQYF

j_gene: TRBJ1-5
v_gene: TRBV7-6
abundance: -
d_gene: TRBD1
CDR3nt: TGTGCCAGCAGCCCCTGGACAGGGGGCGATAGCAATCAGCCCCAGCATTTT
CDR3aa: CASSPWTGGDSNQPQHF

j_gene: TRBJ2-7
v_gene: TRBV7-2
abundance: -
d_gene: TRBD1
CDR3nt: TGTGCCAGCAGCTTGAGGGACAGGTCCTTGTTTTACGAGCAGTACTTC
CDR3aa: CASSLRDRSLFYEQYF

j_gene: TRBJ2-2
v_gene: TRBV3-1/TRBV3-2
abundance: -
d_gene: -
CDR3nt: TGTGCCAGCAGCCCGGGACTCCCATCGACGAGCGGGGAGCTGTTTTTT
CDR3aa: CASSPGLPSTSGELFF

j_gene: TRBJ2-1
v_gene: TRBV18
abundance: few
d_gene: TRBD2
CDR3nt: TGTGCCAGCTCACCAAGATCGGGGGGGAATAACAATGAGCAGTTCTTC
CDR3aa: CASSPRSGGNNNEQFF

j_gene: TRBJ2-2
v_gene: TRBV7-9
abundance: -
d_gene: -
CDR3nt: TGTGCCAGCAGCTTAGTGGGGCTAGCGTCTGACGGGGAGCTGTTTTTT
CDR3aa: CASSLVGLASDGELFF

j_gene: TRBJ1-2
v_gene: TRBV3-1/TRBV3-2
abundance: once
d_gene: TRBD1
CDR3nt: TGTGCCAGCAGCCCCGGGACAGGGGGCAATAACTATGGCTACACCTTC
CDR3aa: CASSPGTGGNNYGYTF

j_gene: TRBJ1-5
v_gene: TRBV7-2
abundance: -
d_gene: TRBD1
CDR3nt: TGTGCCAGCAGCTCGACAGGGGAGGAAAATCAGCCCCAGCATTTT
CDR3aa: CASSSTGEENQPQHF

j_gene: TRBJ1-1
v_gene: TRBV7-9
abundance: few
d_gene: -
CDR3nt: TGTGCCAGCAGCTTGATCCCAGGATCGAACACTGAAGCTTTCTTT
CDR3aa: CASSLIPGSNTEAFF

j_gene: TRBJ1-6
v_gene: TRBV18
abundance: -
d_gene: TRBD1
CDR3nt: TGTGCCAGCTCGAACCCGGGACAGGGGGTACCCCGGTCCCTCCACTTT
CDR3aa: CASSNPGQGVPRSLHF

j_gene: TRBJ1-5
v_gene: TRBV29-1
abundance: -
d_gene: -
CDR3nt: TGCAGCGTTGAAGATCTTGGGGGGTATAGCAATCAGCCCCAGCATTTT
CDR3aa: CSVEDLGGYSNQPQHF

j_gene: TRBJ1-2
v_gene: TRBV2
abundance: -
d_gene: TRBD1
CDR3nt: TGTGCCAGCAGTGCCCGACAGGGGGCTACTAGCTACACCTTC
CDR3aa: CASSARQGATSYTF

j_gene: TRBJ2-1
v_gene: TRBV12-2
abundance: -
d_gene: -
CDR3nt: TGTGCAAGTCGCTCAAGGGGTGGGGGCGTTGAGCAGTTCTTC
CDR3aa: CASRSRGGGVEQFF

j_gene: TRBJ1-4
v_gene: TRBV4-3
abundance: -
d_gene: TRBD1
CDR3nt: TGCGCCAGCAGCCAAGGTCCTGGGACAGGGGTTGAAAAACTGTTTTTT
CDR3aa: CASSQGPGTGVEKLFF

j_gene: TRBJ2-7
v_gene: TRBV27
abundance: -
d_gene: -
CDR3nt: TGTGCCAGCGGACACCAATACGAGCAGTACTTC
CDR3aa: CASGHQYEQYF

j_gene: TRBJ1-2
v_gene: TRBV5-8
abundance: few
d_gene: TRBD1
CDR3nt: TGTGCCAGCAGCTTCCGGACAGGGTACTATGGCTACACCTTC
CDR3aa: CASSFRTGYYGYTF

j_gene: TRBJ2-3
v_gene: TRBV11-1
abundance: -
d_gene: -
CDR3nt: TGTGCCAGCAGCTCGGGACTGAACACAGATACGCAGTATTTT
CDR3aa: CASSSGLNTDTQYF

j_gene: TRBJ2-3
v_gene: TRBV7-2
abundance: -
d_gene: -
CDR3nt: TGTGCCAGCAGCTTAGAACAAGTTAGCACAGATACGCAGTATTTT
CDR3aa: CASSLEQVSTDTQYF

j_gene: TRBJ1-2
v_gene: TRBV28
abundance: -
d_gene: -
CDR3nt: TGTGCCAGCAGGGTGGACAGAACCGTCTACACCTTC
CDR3aa: CASRVDRTVYTF

j_gene: TRBJ1-1
v_gene: TRBV13
abundance: -
d_gene: -
CDR3nt: TGTGCCAGCAGCTCGCGGATGAACACTGAAGCTTTCTTT
CDR3aa: CASSSRMNTEAFF

j_gene: TRBJ2-3
v_gene: TRBV20-1
abundance: -
d_gene: TRBD2
CDR3nt: TGCAGTGCCAGTTCTAGCGGGGGGGCCGGGAGGTCAGATACGCAGTATTTT
CDR3aa: CSASSSGGAGRSDTQYF

j_gene: TRBJ1-3
v_gene: TRBV6-5
abundance: -
d_gene: -
CDR3nt: TGTGCCAGCAGTTACGGTAGTCGATGGGGAAACACCATATATTTT
CDR3aa: CASSYGSRWGNTIYF